The 12 T cell receptor beta chains in this list originate from one sample, sequenced in a study of T cells after yellow fever vaccination. A single record per CDR3 protein comes from TCRdb applying MiXCR to the 5' RACE reads. The table shows roughly 310,000 distinct CDR3 sequences, with around 3.6% occurring only once. Sequencing was performed on PBMCs, taken on the day of the yellow fever booster vaccination. The receptor set was obtained from a man between 18 and 35 years old who received the YFV17D yellow fever vaccine.

This clonotype was seen repeatedly, ten times or more. J is TRBJ2-3 and V is TRBV18, with D unresolved. CDR3 length: 16 residues. The V end lost 0 bases, the J end lost 11 bases, and 21 bases lay between the germline ends. In germline, CDR1 is KGHSH, CDR2 LQKENI. CDR3 residues: CASSPPGDFLVERQYF. The CDR3 DNA reads TGTGCCAGCTCACCACCTGGAGACTTCCTGGTTGAGCGGCAGTATTTT.

This chain links TRBV12-3 or TRBV12-4 with TRBJ2-2; no clear D. V was trimmed by 5 bases and J by 2 bases, leaving 15 bases between them. The CDR3 has 16 residues. CDR3: CASSDPRWRNTGELFF. In DNA form, the CDR3 reads TGTGCCAGCAGTGACCCCAGGTGGCGCAACACCGGGGAGCTGTTTTTT.

The chain recombines TRBV19 with TRBJ2-5, with D tentatively TRBD2 (5 bases). CDR3 length: 12 amino acids. V lost 8 bases and J lost 5, with 12 bases in between. Germline V lookup: CDR1 LNHDA, CDR2 SQIVND (reference sequence). The CDR3 protein is CASRQSGETQYF. The CDR3 coding sequence is TGTGCCAGTCGGCAGTCGGGGGAGACCCAGTACTTC. The variable domain in full, completed from reference TRBV19 and TRBJ2-5, reads DGGITQSPKYLFRKEGQNVTLSCEQNLNHDAMYWYRQDPGQGLRLIYYSQIVNDFQKGDIAEGYSVSREKKESFPLTVTSAQKNPTAFYLCASRQSGETQYFGPGTRLLVL.

The V gene is TRBV11-2, the J gene TRBJ2-7, with D uncertain. The germline V and J ends were trimmed by 5 bases and 0 bases, with 14 bases remaining between them. CDR3 length: 15 amino acids. In germline, CDR1 is SGHAT, CDR2 FQNNGV. The CDR3 nucleotides are TGTGCCAGCAGCCCGAACATGATTTCCTCCTACGAGCAGTACTTC. Translated: CASSPNMISSYEQYF.

This chain joins TRBV5-1 and TRBJ2-4; perhaps TRBD2 as D (7 bases). V lost 4 bases to trimming and J lost 9 bases, with 17 bases between them. The CDR3 runs to 14 residues. Germline V gives CDR1 SGHRS, CDR2 YFSETQ. The CDR3 DNA follows: TGCGCCAGCAGCGGGGGGGCTTCCGTGGGCATTCAGTACTTC. It codes for CASSGGASVGIQYF.

This clonotype was seen only a few times. The chain has TRBV12-3 or TRBV12-4 and TRBJ2-3, with TRBD2 identical over 10 bases. The CDR3 has 15 residues. V was clipped by 2 bases and J by 5 bases; unmatched bases: 4. CDR3 bases: TGTGCCAGCAGTTTAAGCGGGGGGGCTGTAGATACGCAGTATTTT. It specifies CASSLSGGAVDTQYF.

J is TRBJ2-3 and V is TRBV5-1; 11 nucleotides line up with TRBD2. Germline loops: CDR1 SGHRS, CDR2 YFSETQ. The length of the CDR3 is 16 residues. The ends lost 4 bases at V and 7 bases at J; junction bases unmatched: 11. The chain's CDR3 is CASSVLLAGESNTQYF. For the CDR3, the DNA is TGCGCCAGCAGCGTATTACTAGCGGGGGAGTCTAATACGCAGTATTTT.

There are many counts of this clonotype. V and J are TRBV5-5 and TRBJ2-7, with D possibly being TRBD1 (5 bases). The CDR3 is 14 residues long. With 0 bases removed from V and 6 bases from J, the gap between germline ends came to 13 bases. In germline, CDR1 is SGHKS, CDR2 YYEKEE (reference sequence). This CDR3 reads CASSLGGRAPEQYV. The CDR3 DNA follows: TGTGCCAGCAGCTTGGGTGGCAGGGCCCCCGAGCAGTACGTC.

This clonotype was observed at least ten times. This chain connects TRBV20-1 to TRBJ1-4, with D possibly matching TRBD1 (5 bases). CDR1 is DFQATT and CDR2 is SNEGSKA in the germline V gene (reference sequence). The CDR3 loop spans 14 amino acids. V lost 1 base and J 3 bases, leaving 9 bases between the germline ends. The CDR3 spells CSARGRQPNEKLFF. Here the CDR3 DNA reads TGCAGTGCTAGAGGTCGACAGCCTAATGAAAAACTGTTTTTT.

This clonotype has more than one count but fewer than ten. The chain employs TRBV10-2 and TRBJ2-5; TRBD2 agrees at 15 bases. Trimming cost V 6 bases and J 5 bases; bases outside gene matches: 4. CDR1 is WSHSY, CDR2 SAAADI, per germline. The CDR3 sequence is 15 residues long. The CDR3 sequence: CASRGGLAGGETQYF. CDR3 nucleotides: TGCGCCAGCAGAGGAGGACTAGCGGGGGGGGAGACCCAGTACTTC.

This clonotype appeared a few times. The rearrangement links TRBV12-2 to TRBJ2-3. TRBV12-2 is described as a pseudogene. This CDR3 comprises 16 residues. The DNA of the CDR3 is TGTGCAAGTCGCCGATCTACTAGCGCCTGCACAGATACGCAGTATTTT. Translated: CASRRSTSACTDTQYF.

This clonotype was recorded at least ten times. This rearrangement joins TRBV20-1 to TRBJ2-5; possible D gene TRBD2, 7 bases. The CDR3 spans 14 residues. V shed 5 bases and J shed 5 bases, with 18 bases lying between them. Germline CDR1 is DFQATT and CDR2 is SNEGSKA (reference sequence). CDR3 amino acids: CSAAGTRGGETQYF. The CDR3 DNA is TGCAGTGCTGCCGGGACACGGGGAGGGGAGACCCAGTACTTC.